Reported below is one T cell receptor beta chain. Its matching antigen is unknown. The data were taken from a study of cytomegalovirus exposure and HLA in healthy donors. About the research overall: One earlier analysis, a look at around 170 million T cells, found about 110 million unique TCR beta sequences.

Trimming took 6 bases from V and 6 from J; bases not matched to a gene: 10. The CDR3 contains 15 residues. Germline V CDR1 and CDR2: LNHDA, SQIVND (reference sequence). Notes on the study in general: Most sequenced TCRs were rare (though some public TCRs occurred in many donors). The study dropped some indistinguishable V segments, TRBV6-2 and TRBV6-3 among them. Reportedly, fewer N-insertions than the roughly 700-donor mean appeared in an Asian-associated ancestry cluster in a later analysis.

Vbeta (60) and Jbeta (13) primers were used in the PCR. Measured with immunoSEQ multiplex PCR; TCRdb has only the in-frame clones, and not every one. The repertoire holds around 160,000 clones, with 65% to 80% as singletons. The rearrangement joins TRBV19 to TRBJ2-1; 8 bases are shared with TRBD2. This sequence was found in a middle-aged man in good health and CMV-seropositive. Sequencing used PBMCs. Written as DNA, the CDR3 is TGTGCCAGTAGCTTGACGGCGGGAGGCTTCAATGAGCAGTTCTTC. This translates into CASSLTAGGFNEQFF.